This T cell receptor (beta chain) stems from a study of T cells in Graves' hyperthyroidism and ophthalmopathy. This clonotype appeared a few times. Germline V gives CDR1 DFQATT, CDR2 SNEGSKA (reference sequence). Trimming shortened V by 6 bases and J by 4 bases, and 11 bases separated the two germline ends. CDR3 size: 12 residues. Authors of the study amplified TCR beta CDR3 regions from RNA transcripts. First-round RT-PCR of the TCR CDR3 relied on the HTBI primer set. TCRdb fed the multiplex PCR reads into MiXCR, producing one record per CDR3 protein. The sample has nearly 750,000 distinct CDR3 sequences; just over 35% are singletons.

The origin of this receptor is a woman in her forties with Graves' hyperthyroidism. The chain employs TRBV20-1 and TRBJ2-3; D is undetermined. The sequencing input was blood. The DNA for the CDR3 is TGCAGTGCGCCCTTCCGCGCAGATACGCAGTATTTT. Translated: CSAPFRADTQYF.